One sample yielded the 9 T cell receptor beta chains listed below, sequenced in a study of blood T cells in healthy people across ages. Together with a sample-barcoded 5' primer, a J-beta primer mix was included in a second PCR lasting roughly 6 to 12 cycles. A single record per CDR3 protein comes from TCRdb applying MiXCR to the 5' RACE reads. The sample carries around 1.1 million distinct CDR3 sequences, roughly two fifths recorded once. The specimen was blood. The receptors here all came from a man younger than 35 in good health.

The genes are TRBV2 and TRBJ1-4, with D perhaps matching TRBD1 (5 bases). The CDR3 sequence is 12 residues long. Germline lookup yields CDR1 SNHLY and CDR2 FYNNEI. Trimming removed 4 bases from V and 8 bases from J, with 8 bases in between. The CDR3 loop is CASSVGREKLFF. The CDR3 DNA reads as TGTGCCAGCAGTGTGGGGCGGGAAAAACTGTTTTTT.

This clonotype was detected a few times. The V gene is TRBV4-2, the J gene TRBJ1-5; D remains ambiguous. Germline V gene lookup returns CDR1 LGHNA and CDR2 YNFKEQ. The CDR3 runs to 17 residues. The V end lost 1 base, the J end lost 0 bases, and 13 bases lay between the germline ends. In DNA, the CDR3 is TGTGCCAGCAGCCAAGGCGTCGGACCTTATAGCAATCAGCCCCAGCATTTT. This gives the protein CASSQGVGPYSNQPQHF.

This rearrangement joins TRBV2 to TRBJ1-6, with D unclear. Germline CDR1 reads SNHLY; CDR2 reads FYNNEI. Trimming took 1 base from V and 6 from J, leaving 1 base between them. The CDR3 contains 12 residues. CDR3 amino acids: CASSEGNSPLHF. CDR3 DNA: TGTGCCAGCAGTGAAGGTAATTCACCCCTCCACTTT.

A note on this clonotype: Possible read error: a much larger clone is one base away. The chain couples TRBV12-3 or TRBV12-4 to TRBJ1-5; no clear D gene. With 5 bases removed from V and 5 bases from J, the gap between germline ends came to 13 bases. The CDR3 totals 14 residues. CDR3 in DNA: TGTGCCAGCAGTGGCGTTTGGGCCGATCAGCCCCAGCATTTT. Protein sequence: CASSGVWADQPQHF.

J is TRBJ2-3 and V is TRBV9; the D call may be TRBD1 or TRBD2 (7 bases each). Germline lookup yields CDR1 SGDLS and CDR2 YYNGEE. Trimming stripped 4 bases from V and 7 bases from J, with 22 bases between. The CDR3 runs 16 residues. This CDR3 reads CASSPQQGGGTYTQYF. CDR3 coding DNA: TGTGCCAGCAGCCCCCAGCAGGGGGGGGGAACCTATACGCAGTATTTT. Complete variable domain (other parts from reference TRBV9 and TRBJ2-3): DSGVTQTPKHLITATGQRVTLRCSPRSGDLSVYWYQQSLDQGLQFLIQYYNGEERAKGNILERFSAQQFPDLHSELNLSSLELGDSALYFCASSPQQGGGTYTQYFGPGTRLTVL.

V and J are TRBV7-9 and TRBJ1-3; a weak D match, TRBD1 (5 bases). V lost 5 bases and J lost 2, with 16 bases in between. The V gene's germline CDR1 is SEHNR and CDR2 FQNEAQ (reference sequence). The CDR3 consists of 16 residues. CDR3 amino acids: CASSAQGLGTGNTIYF. In DNA form, the CDR3 reads TGTGCCAGCAGCGCCCAGGGATTGGGCACTGGAAACACCATATATTTT. Looking up the rest from reference TRBV7-9 and TRBJ1-3 gives the full variable domain: DTGVSQNPRHKITKRGQNVTFRCDPISEHNRLYWYRQTLGQGPEFLTYFQNEAQLEKSRLLSDRFSAERPKGSFSTLEIQRTEQGDSAMYLCASSAQGLGTGNTIYFGEGSWLTVV.

This chain joins TRBV6-2 or TRBV6-3 and TRBJ2-1, with 8 bases matching TRBD2. The V gene's germline CDR1 is MNHEY and CDR2 SVGEGT. Losses at the gene ends were 4 bases for V and 11 bases for J; bases not matched to a gene: 7. CDR3 length equals 13 residues. The CDR3 DNA reads as TGTGCCAGCAGTTTCGGACTAGCTCAGAAGCAGTTCTTC. Translation: CASSFGLAQKQFF.

This clonotype was detected only once. This sequence joins TRBV6-2 or TRBV6-3 and TRBJ2-5, with 7 bases matching TRBD1. J was trimmed by 5 bases and V by 8 bases; bases with no gene match: 5. Germline V CDR1 and CDR2: MNHEY, SVGEGT. The CDR3 totals 12 residues. CDR3: CASGQGDETQYF. The DNA for the CDR3 is TGTGCCAGCGGTCAGGGGGACGAGACCCAGTACTTC.

Comment on this clonotype: Relative to the germline gene, one junction end is altered; a read error may explain this. The rearrangement links TRBV4-3 to TRBJ1-6; D is possibly TRBD1 (5 bases). The CDR3 has 16 residues. Germline CDR1 is LGHNA and CDR2 is YSLEER. The CDR3 sequence: CASSQEPTGHNLPLHF. The CDR3 DNA sequence: TGCGCCAGCAGCCAAGAACCCACAGGACATAATTTACCCCTCCACTTT.